This T cell receptor beta chain was observed in a study of identical twins. The CDR3 covers 17 residues. Germline CDR1 is LGHNA and CDR2 is YSLEER. V lost 0 bases, J lost 0 bases, and 11 bases lay in between. The study, taken as a whole, reports: Analyses of zero insertions could, in part, be confounded by invariant MAIT and iNKT cells. Memory repertoires showed no such pattern, whereas abundant cord blood beta clonotypes carried fewer insertions. Where out-of-frame alpha sequences were twin-shared, they showed excess low generation probability. Weaker excess twin sharing was seen among beta out-of-frame sequences.

This clonotype has at least ten counts. The antigen is undetermined. TCRdb independently ran MiXCR on the 5' RACE reads; one entry per CDR3 protein. The sample carries under 300,000 distinct CDR3 sequences, approximately 8.6% recorded once. In addition, the sample was reused for a study of yellow fever vaccine responses in identical twins.

The specimen sequenced was CD8+ T cells sorted from blood. The receptor comes from a woman younger than 30 in good health. The J gene is TRBJ2-2, the V gene TRBV4-3; D is uncertain. The CDR3 reads CASSQDRVFANTGELFF. CDR3 DNA sequence: TGCGCCAGCAGCCAAGATAGAGTTTTCGCGAACACCGGGGAGCTGTTTTTT.